These 25 T cell receptor beta chains were all obtained from the same sample, sequenced in a study of regulatory T cells in long-lasting Graves disease. According to the study, TCR beta libraries were built with iRepertoire HTBI primers and CDR3-region Arm-PCR. Each CDR3 protein is one row after TCRdb ran MiXCR on the multiplex PCR reads. The repertoire has under 800,000 distinct CDR3 sequences, approximately 15% of them found once; the top ten carry 18%. Stated time point: newly diagnosed GD, antithyroid drugs for less than 3 months. Making the TCR library involved RNA that had been extracted from PBMCs. A further study also used this sample, focusing on T cells in Graves' hyperthyroidism and ophthalmopathy.

Sequences were derived from peripheral blood mononuclear cells (PBMCs), sampled at new diagnosis, from a patient treated with antithyroid drugs. The receptors here all came from a woman aged 25 to 39 with Graves disease.

A few counts support this clonotype. V and J are TRBV4-1 and TRBJ1-5, with D tentatively TRBD1 (6 bases). Germline lookup yields CDR1 MGHRA and CDR2 YSYEKL. The V end lost 1 base, the J end lost 14 bases, and 18 bases lay between the germline ends. The CDR3 runs 14 residues. CDR3 in DNA: TGCGCCAGCAGCCAAGTCACAGGGCGGTTGATAGAGCATTTT. This gives the protein CASSQVTGRLIEHF.

This clonotype was seen ten or more times. The genes are TRBV7-2 and TRBJ2-7; 12 nucleotides match TRBD2. The V gene's germline CDR1 is SGHTA and CDR2 FQGNSA. This CDR3 has 16 residues. V was clipped by 0 bases and J by 3 bases; unmatched bases: 3. The CDR3 bases are TGTGCCAGCAGCTTAGCAACTAGCGGGAGGCTCTACGAGCAGTACTTC. Translating it yields CASSLATSGRLYEQYF.

This clonotype turned up a few times. The chain has TRBV19 and TRBJ1-2; weak D call: TRBD1 (5 bases). Germline V gene sequence: CDR1 LNHDA, CDR2 SQIVND (reference sequence). Trimming stripped 5 bases from V and 4 bases from J, with 26 bases between. This CDR3 contains 18 residues. The CDR3 here is CASSSLQGRLQSLYGYTF. CDR3 nucleotide sequence: TGTGCCAGTAGTTCCTTGCAGGGTCGTCTTCAATCCCTCTATGGCTACACCTTC.

This clonotype appeared many times. The chain has TRBV30 and TRBJ1-1, with a possible D match to TRBD1 (6 bases). Germline CDR1 reads GTSNPN; CDR2 reads SVGIG (reference sequence). V was trimmed by 5 bases and J by 0 bases, leaving 10 bases between them. The CDR3 totals 13 residues. In DNA form, the CDR3 reads TGTGCCTGGGGACAGAGCCTGAACACTGAAGCTTTCTTT. This encodes CAWGQSLNTEAFF.

This clonotype was seen many times. The chain is built from TRBV6-5 and TRBJ2-7; perhaps TRBD2 as D (6 bases). Germline CDR1 is MNHEY and CDR2 is SVGAGI. Trimming removed 4 bases at V and 2 bases at J, with 9 bases between. There are 13 residues in the CDR3. As DNA, the CDR3 is TGTGCCAGCAGTTGGCGGGGAACCTACGAGCAGTACTTC. Its protein is CASSWRGTYEQYF.

This clonotype was detected ten times or more. The chain couples TRBV27 to TRBJ1-2; tentative D call: TRBD1 (5 bases). The CDR3 runs 14 residues. The ends were cut back, 6 bases at V and 4 bases at J, with 15 bases in the middle. Germline values: CDR1 MNHEY, CDR2 SMNVEV (reference sequence). As DNA, the CDR3 is TGTGCCAGCAGCCCCGGGGGTCTCGCCTATGGCTACACCTTC. Its translation: CASSPGGLAYGYTF.

The rearrangement uses TRBV5-4 and TRBJ2-3; 7 nucleotides agree with TRBD2. The CDR3 totals 14 residues. The V gene end was trimmed by 4 bases and the J gene end by 1 base; junction bases not matched to a gene: 3. Germline V gene sequence: CDR1 SGHNT, CDR2 YYREEE (reference sequence). CDR3 DNA sequence: TGTGCCAGCAGCCAGCGGGATGGCACAGATACGCAGTATTTT. Translated: CASSQRDGTDTQYF.

This clonotype was detected ten times or more. The V gene is TRBV29-1, the J gene TRBJ1-2, with 7 bases aligning to TRBD1. Germline lookup yields CDR1 SQVTM and CDR2 ANQGSEA. V gave up 5 bases and J gave up 5 bases; unmatched junction bases: 8. CDR3 length: 13 amino acids. CDR3 nucleotides: TGCAGCGTTAGCACAGGGGCTTTGTATGGCTACACCTTC. This sequence encodes CSVSTGALYGYTF.

The table lists this clonotype with a count of one. Since a much larger clone is just one base distant, this may be a read error. The chain joins TRBV5-8 to TRBJ1-5, with D tentatively TRBD1 (6 bases). The CDR3 totals 15 residues. Germline CDR1 reads SGHTS; CDR2 reads YDEGEE. The ends were cut back, 7 bases at V and 4 bases at J, with 18 bases in the middle. In DNA form, the CDR3 reads TGTGCCAGCGGCATAGACCGGGACAAAAATCAGCCCCAGCATTTT. Its protein product is CASGIDRDKNQPQHF.

This chain links TRBV7-6 with TRBJ1-1; D uncertain. From germline, CDR1 is SGHVS and CDR2 FNYEAQ. Between the trimmed V and J ends, which lost 4 bases and 5 bases, there was a span of 14 bases. This CDR3 region has 14 residues. The CDR3 protein is CASSSQMEGTEAFF. DNA of the CDR3: TGTGCCAGCAGCTCCCAAATGGAAGGAACTGAAGCTTTCTTT.

This clonotype was counted only a few times. The gene calls are TRBV9 and TRBJ2-5; unclear D gene. Germline CDR1 is SGDLS and CDR2 is YYNGEE. V was trimmed by 1 base and J by 7 bases, leaving 17 bases between them. The CDR3 extends over 15 amino acids. The CDR3 DNA sequence: TGTGCCAGCAGCGTAATGGGTGCCGAAACAGCGACCCAGTACTTC. Protein: CASSVMGAETATQYF.

This clonotype came up many times. V usage is TRBV27 and J usage is TRBJ1-5; D unresolved. CDR3 length: 13 amino acids. The germline V gene encodes CDR1 MNHEY and CDR2 SMNVEV (reference sequence). Trimming took off 2 bases at V and 1 base at J, with 3 bases between the two ends. CDR3 DNA sequence: TGTGCCAGCAGTTTAAAAAGCAATCAGCCCCAGCATTTT. Amino acids: CASSLKSNQPQHF.

J is TRBJ1-2 and V is TRBV15, with D uncertain. This CDR3 has 15 residues. V gave up 4 bases and J gave up 5 bases, with 17 bases separating them. Germline loops: CDR1 LNHNV, CDR2 YYDKDF (reference sequence). The CDR3 bases are TGTGCCACCAGCAATCGACCACCTCCAGAGTATGGCTACACCTTC. Amino acids: CATSNRPPPEYGYTF. The full variable domain, rest sourced from reference TRBV15 and TRBJ1-2, is DAMVIQNPRYQVTQFGKPVTLSCSQTLNHNVMYWYQQKSSQAPKLLFHYYDKDFNNEADTPDNFQSRRPNTSFCFLDIRSPGLGDTAMYLCATSNRPPPEYGYTFGSGTRLTVV.

The table lists this clonotype with many counts. The rearrangement links TRBV15 to TRBJ1-6; 10 positions match TRBD1. Trimming cost V 1 base and J 11 bases; bases outside gene matches: 8. Germline loops: CDR1 LNHNV, CDR2 YYDKDF (reference sequence). CDR3 size: 16 residues. The CDR3 is CATSRAKGTGEPPLHF. The DNA of the CDR3 is TGTGCCACCAGCAGAGCGAAAGGGACAGGGGAGCCACCCCTCCACTTT.

This clonotype came up a few times. J is TRBJ2-3 and V is TRBV18, with D hard to call. The CDR3 consists of 13 residues. V lost 0 bases and J 4 bases, leaving 5 bases between the germline ends. Germline CDR1 and CDR2: KGHSH and LQKENI. CDR3 nucleotides: TGTGCCAGCTCACCACCTCCCCCAGATACGCAGTATTTT. Its protein is CASSPPPPDTQYF. The variable domain in full, with the rest retrieved from reference TRBV18 and TRBJ2-3, is NAGVMQNPRHLVRRRGQEARLRCSPMKGHSHVYWYRQLPEEGLKFMVYLQKENIIDESGMPKERFSAEFPKEGPSILRIQQVVRGDSAAYFCASSPPPPDTQYFGPGTRLTVL.

This chain joins TRBV3-1 and TRBJ2-2; tentatively, D is TRBD2 (7 bases). CDR3 length equals 14 residues. The germline gives CDR1 LGHDT, CDR2 YNNKEL (reference sequence). Trimming stripped 11 bases from V and 5 bases from J, with 18 bases between. The CDR3 coding sequence is TGTGCCTCTTGGGGGGGCGCAGGGACCGGGGAGCTGTTTTTT. It translates to CASWGGAGTGELFF.

Many counts were recorded for this clonotype. The rearrangement joins TRBV7-2 to TRBJ2-3; 11 bases are shared with TRBD2. The CDR3 runs to 17 residues. The germline V gene has CDR1 SGHTA and CDR2 FQGNSA. V trimming: 4 bases; J trimming: 3 bases; junction bases outside the gene matches: 9. The CDR3 DNA reads as TGTGCCAGCAGCTCCATGACTAGCGGGACTCTTACAGATACGCAGTATTTT. Encoded protein: CASSSMTSGTLTDTQYF. Full variable domain (missing parts from reference TRBV7-2 and TRBJ2-3): GAGVSQSPSNKVTEKGKDVELRCDPISGHTALYWYRQSLGQGLEFLIYFQGNSAPDKSGLPSDRFSAERTGGSVSTLTIQRTQQEDSAVYLCASSSMTSGTLTDTQYFGPGTRLTVL.

The CDR3 spells CASSLTGRREDTQYF. CDR3 bases: TGTGCCAGCTCACTAACAGGGAGGCGGGAAGATACGCAGTATTTT. The chain uses TRBV18 and TRBJ2-3; D might be TRBD1 or TRBD2, each matching 6 bases. Germline lookup yields CDR1 KGHSH and CDR2 LQKENI. CDR3 length equals 15 residues. V lost 4 bases to trimming and J lost 5 bases, with 16 bases between them. Drawing the rest from reference TRBV18 and TRBJ2-3, the complete variable domain is NAGVMQNPRHLVRRRGQEARLRCSPMKGHSHVYWYRQLPEEGLKFMVYLQKENIIDESGMPKERFSAEFPKEGPSILRIQQVVRGDSAAYFCASSLTGRREDTQYFGPGTRLTVL.

This chain links TRBV24-1 with TRBJ2-2; no reliable D call. This CDR3 is built from 14 residues. V gave up 9 bases and J gave up 1 base, with 11 bases separating them. Per germline, CDR1 KGHDR and CDR2 SFDVKD. The CDR3 nucleotides read TGTGCCACCGGTGTTGCTTGGAACACCGGGGAGCTGTTTTTT. It codes for CATGVAWNTGELFF.

This clonotype was detected only a few times. The genes are TRBV6-1 and TRBJ1-3; 8 nucleotides match TRBD1. This CDR3 spans 14 amino acids. CDR1 and CDR2 from the germline V gene are MNHNS and SASEGT. V lost 8 bases, J lost 5 bases, and 8 bases stayed unmatched. Written as DNA, the CDR3 is TGTGCCAGCTTTCAGGGGGCGCGAAGAAACACCATATATTTT. Translating gives CASFQGARRNTIYF.

This clonotype has just a few counts. J is TRBJ1-2 and V is TRBV7-3; TRBD1 matches 7 bases. Germline CDR1 and CDR2: SGHTA and FQGTGA. The CDR3 has 16 amino acids. The J segment lost 8 bases and the V segment lost 5 bases, leaving 17 bases of the junction unmatched. The CDR3 sequence: CASSPGSGQAQGGYTF. DNA of the CDR3: TGTGCCAGCAGCCCGGGGAGCGGACAAGCACAGGGGGGCTACACCTTC.

In this sample, this clonotype turned up many times. This rearrangement joins TRBV27 to TRBJ2-5; TRBD1 aligns across 9 bases. The CDR3 has 15 residues. Germline values: CDR1 MNHEY, CDR2 SMNVEV (reference sequence). J gave up 5 bases and V 5 bases, and 9 bases lay outside the gene matches. The CDR3 nucleotides are TGTGCCAGCAGTAGGGGACAGGGATTTGGGGAGACCCAGTACTTC. It yields the protein CASSRGQGFGETQYF.

The chain employs TRBV20-1 and TRBJ2-3; 9 bases align to TRBD1. This CDR3 contains 15 residues. The V and J ends lost 0 bases and 4 bases, in that order; junction bases with no gene match: 5. Germline CDR1 reads DFQATT; CDR2 reads SNEGSKA (reference sequence). The CDR3 DNA reads as TGCAGTGCTAGAGATGCACAGGGGGCCGCAGATACGCAGTATTTT. Its protein is CSARDAQGAADTQYF.

Many counts were recorded for this clonotype. The chain joins TRBV7-2 to TRBJ2-1, with D perhaps matching TRBD2 (6 bases). This CDR3 has 15 amino acids. Trimming took off 4 bases at V and 8 bases at J, with 18 bases between the two ends. The germline gives CDR1 SGHTA, CDR2 FQGNSA. This CDR3 reads CASSSGLPSIYEQFF. The DNA of the CDR3 is TGTGCCAGCAGCTCGGGACTTCCGTCGATATATGAGCAGTTCTTC. The full variable domain, its missing parts supplied by reference TRBV7-2 and TRBJ2-1, is GAGVSQSPSNKVTEKGKDVELRCDPISGHTALYWYRQSLGQGLEFLIYFQGNSAPDKSGLPSDRFSAERTGGSVSTLTIQRTQQEDSAVYLCASSSGLPSIYEQFFGPGTRLTVL.

This clonotype has a count of ten or more. The chain links TRBV28 to TRBJ1-5; possible D gene TRBD1, 5 bases. CDR3 size: 14 residues. Germline V lookup: CDR1 MDHEN, CDR2 SYDVKM. With 5 bases removed from V and 3 bases from J, the gap between germline ends came to 11 bases. The CDR3 DNA sequence: TGTGCCAGCAGTCAGACAGCGATCAATCAGCCCCAGCATTTT. Residues: CASSQTAINQPQHF. The variable domain in full, with the rest retrieved from reference TRBV28 and TRBJ1-5, is DVKVTQSSRYLVKRTGEKVFLECVQDMDHENMFWYRQDPGLGLRLIYFSYDVKMKEKGDIPEGYSVSREKKERFSLILESASTNQTSMYLCASSQTAINQPQHFGDGTRLSIL.